This TCR beta chain was recorded in a study of blood T cell repertoires in COVID-19. Study background: There were acute and convalescent COVID-19 samples, and they came from the United States, Italy and Spain.

Clones were sequenced by immunoSEQ multiplex PCR, and TCRdb holds only the in-frame ones, with some missing. Seen here are approximately 150,000 clones, approximately 89% observed once, and the top ten hold 1.5% to 2%. What was sequenced was peripheral blood. This receptor was identified in a human donor in a cohort sampled during active COVID-19.

CDR3 loop: CASSLTSTDTQYF. CDR3 DNA: TGCGCCAGCAGCTTAACTAGCACAGATACGCAGTATTTT. The chain employs TRBV5-1 and TRBJ2-3; D is unclear. V shed 2 bases and J shed 0 bases, with 4 bases lying between them. Germline lookup yields CDR1 SGHRS and CDR2 YFSETQ. CDR3 length: 13 residues.